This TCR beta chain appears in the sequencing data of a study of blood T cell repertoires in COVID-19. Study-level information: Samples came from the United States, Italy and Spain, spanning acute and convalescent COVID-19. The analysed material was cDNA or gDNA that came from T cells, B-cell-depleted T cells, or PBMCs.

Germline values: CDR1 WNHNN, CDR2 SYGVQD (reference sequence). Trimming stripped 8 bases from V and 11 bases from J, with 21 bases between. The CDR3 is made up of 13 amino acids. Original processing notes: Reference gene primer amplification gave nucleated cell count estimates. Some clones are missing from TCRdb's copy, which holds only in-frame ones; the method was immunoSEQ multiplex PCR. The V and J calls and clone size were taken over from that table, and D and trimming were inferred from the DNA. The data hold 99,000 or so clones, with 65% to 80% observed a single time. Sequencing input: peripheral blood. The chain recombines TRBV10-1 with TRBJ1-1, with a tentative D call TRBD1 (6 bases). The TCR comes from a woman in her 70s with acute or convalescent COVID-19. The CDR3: CASPEGEHPRAFF. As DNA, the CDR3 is TGCGCCAGCCCCGAGGGGGAGCATCCTAGGGCTTTCTTT.